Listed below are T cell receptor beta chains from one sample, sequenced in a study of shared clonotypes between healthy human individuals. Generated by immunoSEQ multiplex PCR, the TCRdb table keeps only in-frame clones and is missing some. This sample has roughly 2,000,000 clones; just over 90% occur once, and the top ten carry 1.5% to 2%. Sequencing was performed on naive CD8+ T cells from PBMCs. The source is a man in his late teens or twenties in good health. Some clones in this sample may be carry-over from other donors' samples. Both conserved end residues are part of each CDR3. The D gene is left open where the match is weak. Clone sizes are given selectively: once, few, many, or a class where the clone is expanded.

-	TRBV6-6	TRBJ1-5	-	CASSLGTEYSNQPQHF	TGTGCCAGCAGTCTAGGGACTGAATATAGCAATCAGCCCCAGCATTTT
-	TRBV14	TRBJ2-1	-	CASSQVVAISSYNEQFF	TGTGCCAGCAGCCAAGTAGTCGCTATCAGCTCCTACAATGAGCAGTTCTTC
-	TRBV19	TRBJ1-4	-	CASSIVGGFGEKLFF	TGTGCCAGTAGTATAGTCGGGGGATTCGGTGAAAAACTGTTTTTT
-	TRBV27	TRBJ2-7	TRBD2	CATRASGQYEQYF	TGTGCCACCAGGGCTAGCGGGCAGTACGAGCAGTACTTC
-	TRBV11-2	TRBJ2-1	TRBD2	CASSPAGYYNEQFF	TGTGCCAGCAGCCCAGCGGGATACTACAATGAGCAGTTCTTC
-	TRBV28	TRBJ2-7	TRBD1	CASSFGDRSSYEQYF	TGTGCCAGCAGTTTCGGGGACAGGAGCTCCTACGAGCAGTACTTC
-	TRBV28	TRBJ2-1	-	CASRSGTDDSYNEQFF	TGTGCCAGCAGGTCTGGGACGGACGACTCCTACAATGAGCAGTTCTTC
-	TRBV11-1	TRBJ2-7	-	CASSVGRDYEQYF	TGTGCCAGCAGCGTGGGCCGAGACTACGAGCAGTACTTC
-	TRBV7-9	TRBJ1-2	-	CASSLGTSRGYTF	TGTGCCAGCAGCTTAGGGACCTCGAGGGGCTACACCTTC
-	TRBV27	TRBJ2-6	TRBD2	CATLGAGATGANVLTF	TGTGCCACTCTGGGAGCGGGAGCAACTGGGGCCAACGTCCTGACTTTC
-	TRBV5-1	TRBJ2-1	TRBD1	CASSWTGQAMYEQFF	TGCGCCAGCAGCTGGACGGGACAGGCAATGTATGAGCAGTTCTTC
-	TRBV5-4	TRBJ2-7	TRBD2	CASRGGSSYEQYF	TGTGCCAGCAGGGGCGGGAGCTCCTACGAGCAGTACTTC
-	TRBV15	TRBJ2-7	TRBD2	CATSREPPTSGAYEQYF	TGTGCCACCAGCAGAGAACCTCCGACTAGCGGAGCCTACGAGCAGTACTTC
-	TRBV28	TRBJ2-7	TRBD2	CASSRGGRAYEQYF	TGTGCCAGCTCCCGGGGGGGACGCGCCTACGAGCAGTACTTC
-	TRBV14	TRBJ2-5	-	CASSQVPNRVSYQETQYF	TGTGCCAGCAGCCAAGTTCCTAACAGGGTCTCGTACCAAGAGACCCAGTACTTC
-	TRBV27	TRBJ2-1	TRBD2	CASSLGRAGGRAEQFF	TGTGCCAGCAGTTTAGGACGAGCGGGAGGTCGGGCTGAGCAGTTCTTC
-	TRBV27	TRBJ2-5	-	CASSFNEQLETQYF	TGTGCCAGCAGTTTCAACGAACAGCTCGAGACCCAGTACTTC
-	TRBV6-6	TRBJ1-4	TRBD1	CASTQGAREKLFF	TGTGCCAGCACTCAGGGGGCGAGGGAAAAACTGTTTTTT
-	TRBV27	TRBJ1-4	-	CASTMSSRRPINEKLFF	TGTGCCAGCACCATGAGCTCACGCCGCCCGATTAATGAAAAACTGTTTTTT
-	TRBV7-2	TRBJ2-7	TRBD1	CASSPVRDRTYEQYF	TGTGCCAGCAGCCCGGTCCGGGACAGAACCTACGAGCAGTACTTC
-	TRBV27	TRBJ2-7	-	CASSYQLATGDSYEQYF	TGTGCCAGCAGCTACCAACTAGCAACGGGGGACTCCTACGAGCAGTACTTC
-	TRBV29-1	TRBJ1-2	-	CSARGGTEVYGYTF	TGCAGCGCCCGAGGGGGGACGGAGGTCTATGGCTACACCTTC
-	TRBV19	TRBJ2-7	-	CASRLARSYEQYF	TGTGCCAGTAGGTTAGCTCGGTCGTACGAGCAGTACTTC
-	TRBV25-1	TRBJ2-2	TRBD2	CASGLAGDTGELFF	TGTGCCAGCGGACTAGCGGGAGACACCGGGGAGCTGTTTTTT
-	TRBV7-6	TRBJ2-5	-	CASSLEGHETQYF	TGTGCCAGCAGCTTAGAGGGTCACGAGACCCAGTACTTC
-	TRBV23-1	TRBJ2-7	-	CASSQSREQYF	TGCGCCAGCAGTCAATCGCGCGAGCAGTACTTC
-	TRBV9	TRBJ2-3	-	CASSVVGGTDTQYF	TGTGCCAGCAGCGTAGTAGGGGGCACAGATACGCAGTATTTT
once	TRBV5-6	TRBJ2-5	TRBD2	CASSLAAGASSETQYF	TGTGCCAGCAGCTTGGCGGCGGGAGCATCCTCGGAGACCCAGTACTTC
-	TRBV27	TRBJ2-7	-	CASSFGPVYEQYF	TGTGCCAGCAGTTTCGGGCCGGTCTACGAGCAGTACTTC
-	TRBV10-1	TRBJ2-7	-	CASSESRIRGSEQYF	TGCGCCAGCAGTGAGTCAAGGATAAGGGGCTCCGAGCAGTACTTC
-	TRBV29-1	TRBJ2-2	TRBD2	CSGRGNTGELFF	TGCAGCGGGCGGGGGAATACCGGGGAGCTGTTTTTT
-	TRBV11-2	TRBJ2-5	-	CASSPRGGDQETQYF	TGTGCCAGCAGCCCCCGGGGAGGCGATCAGGAGACCCAGTACTTC
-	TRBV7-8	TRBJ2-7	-	CASSLARSYEQYF	TGTGCCAGCAGCTTAGCTCGCAGCTACGAGCAGTACTTC
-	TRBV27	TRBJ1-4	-	CASSRERRGDNEKLFF	TGTGCCAGCAGCAGGGAACGTAGGGGGGATAATGAAAAACTGTTTTTT
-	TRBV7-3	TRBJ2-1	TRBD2	CASSFTSGPSSYNEQFF	TGTGCCAGCAGCTTCACTAGCGGGCCTTCATCCTACAATGAGCAGTTCTTC
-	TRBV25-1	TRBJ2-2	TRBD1	CASSEYITGATGELFF	TGTGCCAGCAGTGAATATATAACAGGGGCCACCGGGGAGCTGTTTTTT
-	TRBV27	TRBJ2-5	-	CASTPLGAIETQYF	TGTGCCAGCACTCCCCTAGGGGCGATTGAGACCCAGTACTTC
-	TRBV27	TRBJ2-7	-	CASSLNSGYEQYF	TGTGCCAGCAGTTTAAATAGCGGATACGAGCAGTACTTC
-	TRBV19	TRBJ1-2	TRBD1	CASRSPGQGNYGYTF	TGTGCCAGTAGATCTCCGGGACAGGGTAACTATGGCTACACCTTC
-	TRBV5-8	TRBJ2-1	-	CASSLERGGNEQFF	TGTGCCAGCAGCTTGGAGAGAGGGGGAAATGAGCAGTTCTTC
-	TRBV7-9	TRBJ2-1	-	CASSFEYNEQFF	TGTGCCAGCAGCTTCGAGTACAATGAGCAGTTCTTC
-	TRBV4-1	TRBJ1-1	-	CASSHGRQDTEAFF	TGCGCCAGCAGCCATGGCCGACAGGACACTGAAGCTTTCTTT